The text below deals with one T cell receptor (beta chain). The antigen is not known. V lost 10 bases, J lost 5 bases, and 21 bases lay in between. The CDR3 has 15 amino acids. Per germline, CDR1 MDHEN and CDR2 SYDVKM. Using a J-beta primer mix together with a sample-barcoded 5' primer, a second PCR was run for roughly 7 to 12 cycles. TCRdb reanalysed the 5' RACE reads using MiXCR and keeps one entry per CDR3 protein. This table has 790,000 or so distinct CDR3 sequences, about 46% appearing once. The record originates from a study of blood T cells in healthy people across ages. RNA extraction gave at least 5 micrograms of total RNA per sample. The study, taken as a whole, reports: TCR beta diversity, measured per million T cells, fell in a roughly linear way with age. No conclusive comparison of naive versus antigen-experienced cells was possible with unsorted PBMCs. As naive T cell percentage varied, TCR beta diversity correlated strongly with it.

The source material was blood. The receptor was derived from a man older than 75 in good health. This chain joins TRBV28 and TRBJ2-1, with unresolved D. The CDR3, as DNA: TGTGCCACCCTAAGAAGAAGGATCGAGGACAATGAGCAGTTCTTC. Its protein is CATLRRRIEDNEQFF.